This T cell receptor (beta chain) was obtained from a study of OX40 agonist ivuxolimab in advanced cancers. Study in general: Intravenous ivuxolimab at 0.01 to 10 mg/kg was given to patients every 2 weeks. Of the patients, three showed partial responses, one with hepatocellular carcinoma and two with cutaneous melanoma.

Trimming shortened V by 2 bases and J by 2 bases, and 20 bases separated the two germline ends. CDR3 length: 18 amino acids. Libraries were prepared by immunoSEQ multiplex PCR; TCRdb keeps only in-frame clonotypes and omits some of them. This table holds around 94,000 clones, more than 85% found once. The gene calls are TRBV23-1 and TRBJ2-3, with no clear D. TRBV23-1 is an ORF for which the function is uncertain. The sequences come from CD4+ or CD8+ T cells sorted from blood, collected in a trial of the OX40 agonist ivuxolimab. The sequence came from an adult with an advanced solid tumor such as melanoma, head and neck, liver or kidney cancer. The CDR3 DNA is TGCGCCAGCAGTCAACCACCCATGGTCGAGGTGAACACAGATACGCAGTATTTT. It encodes CASSQPPMVEVNTDTQYF.